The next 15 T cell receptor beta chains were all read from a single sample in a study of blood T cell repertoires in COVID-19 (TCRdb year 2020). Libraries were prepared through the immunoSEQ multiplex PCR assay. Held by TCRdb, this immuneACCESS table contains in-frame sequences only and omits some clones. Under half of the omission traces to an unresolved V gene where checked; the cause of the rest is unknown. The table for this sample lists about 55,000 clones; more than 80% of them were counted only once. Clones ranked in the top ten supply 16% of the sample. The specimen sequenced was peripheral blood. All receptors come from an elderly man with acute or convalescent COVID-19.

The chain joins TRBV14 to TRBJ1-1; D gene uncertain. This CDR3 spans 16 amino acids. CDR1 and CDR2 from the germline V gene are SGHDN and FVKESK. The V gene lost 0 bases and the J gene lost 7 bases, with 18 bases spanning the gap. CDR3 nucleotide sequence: TGTGCCAGCAGCCAAGATCTTGGCGGATACGTGGGTGAAGCTTTCTTT. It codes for CASSQDLGGYVGEAFF.

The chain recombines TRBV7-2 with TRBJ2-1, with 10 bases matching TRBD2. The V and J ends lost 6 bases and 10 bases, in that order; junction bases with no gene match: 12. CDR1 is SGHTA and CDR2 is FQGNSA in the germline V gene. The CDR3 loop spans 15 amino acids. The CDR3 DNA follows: TGTGCCAGCAGTCCGGGGCTTAGCGGGGGGCAAGAGCAGTTCTTC. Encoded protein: CASSPGLSGGQEQFF.

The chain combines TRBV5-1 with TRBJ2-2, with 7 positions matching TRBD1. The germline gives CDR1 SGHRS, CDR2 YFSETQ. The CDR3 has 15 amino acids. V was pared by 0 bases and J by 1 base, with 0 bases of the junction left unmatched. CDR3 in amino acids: CASSLGTGNTGELFF. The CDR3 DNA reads TGCGCCAGCAGCTTGGGGACAGGGAACACCGGGGAGCTGTTTTTT.

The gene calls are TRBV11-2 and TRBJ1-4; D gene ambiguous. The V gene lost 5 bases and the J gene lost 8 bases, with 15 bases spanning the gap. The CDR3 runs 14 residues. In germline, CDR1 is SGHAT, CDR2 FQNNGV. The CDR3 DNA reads TGTGCCAGCAGCCCCATCCTAGGAGGGGAAAAACTGTTTTTT. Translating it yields CASSPILGGEKLFF.

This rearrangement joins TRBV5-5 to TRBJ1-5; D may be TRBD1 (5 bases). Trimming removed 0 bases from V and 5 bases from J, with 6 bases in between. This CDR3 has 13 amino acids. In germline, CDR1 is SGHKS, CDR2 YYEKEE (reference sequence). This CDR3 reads CASSLGTYQPQHF. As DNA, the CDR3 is TGTGCCAGCAGCTTGGGGACATATCAGCCCCAGCATTTT.

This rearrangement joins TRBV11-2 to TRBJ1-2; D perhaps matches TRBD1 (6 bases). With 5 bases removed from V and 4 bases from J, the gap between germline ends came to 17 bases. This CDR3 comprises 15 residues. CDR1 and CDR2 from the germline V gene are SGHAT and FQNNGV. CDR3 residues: CASSPGGGYPYGYTF. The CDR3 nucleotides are TGTGCCAGCAGCCCAGGTGGGGGCTACCCCTATGGCTACACCTTC.

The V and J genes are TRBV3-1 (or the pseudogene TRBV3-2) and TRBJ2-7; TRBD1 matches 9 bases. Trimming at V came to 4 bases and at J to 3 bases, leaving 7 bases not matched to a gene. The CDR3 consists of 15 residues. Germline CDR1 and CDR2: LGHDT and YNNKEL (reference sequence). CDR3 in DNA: TGTGCCAGCAGCCCCATCCGGACAGGGGTCTACGAGCAGTACTTC. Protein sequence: CASSPIRTGVYEQYF.

CDR3 sequence: CASHQQSSGNTIYF. CDR3 DNA: TGTGCCAGTCACCAACAGAGCTCTGGAAACACCATATATTTT. The J gene is TRBJ1-3, the V gene TRBV19; no reliable D call. V lost 8 bases and J lost 0, with 11 bases in between. CDR1 LNHDA and CDR2 SQIVND come from the germline V gene (reference sequence). This CDR3 comprises 14 residues.

The CDR3 DNA follows: TGTGCCAGCAGCTCGGGACAGAGGGGCAATCAGCCCCAGCATTTT. This translates into CASSSGQRGNQPQHF. This sequence joins TRBV5-8 and TRBJ1-5; 7 positions agree with TRBD1. The CDR3 runs to 15 residues. Germline trimming cut 3 bases from V and 2 bases from J; bases unmatched to any gene: 5. Per the germline V gene, CDR1 is SGHTS and CDR2 is YDEGEE.

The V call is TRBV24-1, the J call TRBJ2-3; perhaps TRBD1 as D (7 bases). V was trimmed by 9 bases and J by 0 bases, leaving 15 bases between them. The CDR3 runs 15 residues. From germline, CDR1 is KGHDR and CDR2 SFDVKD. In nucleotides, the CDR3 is TGTGCCACCGCACTACAGGGGACTAGCACAGATACGCAGTATTTT. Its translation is CATALQGTSTDTQYF.

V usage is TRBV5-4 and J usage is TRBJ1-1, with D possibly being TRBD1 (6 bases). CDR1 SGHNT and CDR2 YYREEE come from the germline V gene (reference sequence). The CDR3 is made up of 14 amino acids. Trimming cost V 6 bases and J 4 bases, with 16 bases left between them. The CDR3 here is CASKAGGQGTEAFF. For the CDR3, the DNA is TGTGCCAGCAAGGCGGGGGGCCAAGGCACTGAAGCTTTCTTT. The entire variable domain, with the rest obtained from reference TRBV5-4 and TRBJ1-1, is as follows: ETGVTQSPTHLIKTRGQQVTLRCSSQSGHNTVSWYQQALGQGPQFIFQYYREEENGRGNFPPRFSGLQFPNYSSELNVNALELDDSALYLCASKAGGQGTEAFFGQGTRLTVV.

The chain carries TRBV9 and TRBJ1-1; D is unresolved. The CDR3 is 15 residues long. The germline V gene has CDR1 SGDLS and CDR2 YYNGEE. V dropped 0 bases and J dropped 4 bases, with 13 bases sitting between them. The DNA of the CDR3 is TGTGCCAGCAGCGTAGGACTGGGTACGGCCACTGAAGCTTTCTTT. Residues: CASSVGLGTATEAFF.

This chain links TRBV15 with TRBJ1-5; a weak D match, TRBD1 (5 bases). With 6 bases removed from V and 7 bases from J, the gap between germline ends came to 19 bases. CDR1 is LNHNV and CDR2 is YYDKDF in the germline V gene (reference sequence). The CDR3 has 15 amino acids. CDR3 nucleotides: TGTGCCACCAGTCCCTTGGGGGGTCTCGGGCAGCCCCAGCATTTT. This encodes CATSPLGGLGQPQHF.

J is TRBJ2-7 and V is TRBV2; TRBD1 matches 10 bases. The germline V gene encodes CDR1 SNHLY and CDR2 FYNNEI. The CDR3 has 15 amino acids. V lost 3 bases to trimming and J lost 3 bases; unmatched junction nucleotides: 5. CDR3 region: CASSDRDRGSYEQYF. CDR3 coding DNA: TGTGCCAGCAGTGATAGGGACAGGGGCAGCTACGAGCAGTACTTC.

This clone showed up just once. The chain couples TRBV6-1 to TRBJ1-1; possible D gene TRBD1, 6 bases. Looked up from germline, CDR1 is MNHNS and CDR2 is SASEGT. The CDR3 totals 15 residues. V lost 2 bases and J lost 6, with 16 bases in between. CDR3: CASSESAGGPAEAFF. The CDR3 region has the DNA TGTGCCAGCAGTGAATCGGCGGGGGGCCCCGCTGAAGCTTTCTTT.